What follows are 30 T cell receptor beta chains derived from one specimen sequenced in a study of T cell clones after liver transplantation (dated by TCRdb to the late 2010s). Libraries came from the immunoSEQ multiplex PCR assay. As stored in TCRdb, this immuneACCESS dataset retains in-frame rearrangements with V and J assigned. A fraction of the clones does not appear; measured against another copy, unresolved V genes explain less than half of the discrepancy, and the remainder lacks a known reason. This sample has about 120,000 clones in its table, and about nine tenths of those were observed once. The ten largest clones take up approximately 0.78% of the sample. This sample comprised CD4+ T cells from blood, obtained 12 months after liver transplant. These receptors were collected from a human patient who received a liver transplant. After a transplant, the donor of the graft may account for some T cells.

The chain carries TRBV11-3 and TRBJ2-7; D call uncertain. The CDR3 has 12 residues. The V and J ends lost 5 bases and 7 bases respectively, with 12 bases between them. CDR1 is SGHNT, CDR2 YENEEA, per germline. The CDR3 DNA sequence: TGTGCCAGCAGCCCCGGCCGGGCGGAGCAGTACTTC. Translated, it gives CASSPGRAEQYF.

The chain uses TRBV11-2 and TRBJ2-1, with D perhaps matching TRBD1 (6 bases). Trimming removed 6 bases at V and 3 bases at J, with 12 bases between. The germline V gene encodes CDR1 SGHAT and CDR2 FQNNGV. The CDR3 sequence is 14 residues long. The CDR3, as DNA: TGTGCCAGCAGTAAAGGGGGAGTCTACAATGAGCAGTTCTTC. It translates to CASSKGGVYNEQFF.

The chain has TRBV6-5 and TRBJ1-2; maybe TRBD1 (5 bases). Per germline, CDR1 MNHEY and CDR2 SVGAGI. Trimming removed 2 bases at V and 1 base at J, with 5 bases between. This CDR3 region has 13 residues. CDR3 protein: CASSYDSNYGYTF. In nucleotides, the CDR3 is TGTGCCAGCAGTTACGACAGTAACTATGGCTACACCTTC.

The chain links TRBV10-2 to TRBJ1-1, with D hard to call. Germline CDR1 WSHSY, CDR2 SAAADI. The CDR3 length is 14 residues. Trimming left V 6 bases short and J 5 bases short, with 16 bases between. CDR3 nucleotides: TGCGCCAGCAGAAACGGATCGGGAGGAACTGAAGCTTTCTTT. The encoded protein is CASRNGSGGTEAFF.

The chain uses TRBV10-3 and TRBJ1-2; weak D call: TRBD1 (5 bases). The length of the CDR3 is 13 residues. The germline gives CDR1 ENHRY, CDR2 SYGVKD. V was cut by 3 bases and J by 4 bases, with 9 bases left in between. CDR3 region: CAISEGDVYGYTF. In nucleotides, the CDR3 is TGTGCCATCAGTGAAGGGGATGTCTATGGCTACACCTTC.

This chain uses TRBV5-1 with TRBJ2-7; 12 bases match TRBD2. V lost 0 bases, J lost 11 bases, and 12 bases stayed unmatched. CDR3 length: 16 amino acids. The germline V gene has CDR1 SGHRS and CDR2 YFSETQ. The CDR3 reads CASSLEGPSGRAVKYF. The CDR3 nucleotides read TGCGCCAGCAGCTTGGAGGGTCCTAGCGGGAGGGCCGTAAAGTACTTC.

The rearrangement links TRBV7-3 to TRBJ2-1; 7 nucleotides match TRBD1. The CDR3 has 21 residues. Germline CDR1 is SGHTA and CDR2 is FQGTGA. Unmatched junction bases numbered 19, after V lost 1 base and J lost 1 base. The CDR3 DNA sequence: TGTGCCAGCAGCTTAAGGGGGTTCCGGGACAGTACTCCTAGGTCCTACAATGAGCAGTTCTTC. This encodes CASSLRGFRDSTPRSYNEQFF.

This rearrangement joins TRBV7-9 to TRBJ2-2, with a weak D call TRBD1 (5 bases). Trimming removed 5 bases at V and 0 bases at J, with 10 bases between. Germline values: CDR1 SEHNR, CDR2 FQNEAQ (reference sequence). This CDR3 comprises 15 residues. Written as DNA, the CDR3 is TGTGCCAGCAGCCGAGGACACCCGAACACCGGGGAGCTGTTTTTT. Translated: CASSRGHPNTGELFF. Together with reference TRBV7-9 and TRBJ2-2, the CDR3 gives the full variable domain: DTGVSQNPRHKITKRGQNVTFRCDPISEHNRLYWYRQTLGQGPEFLTYFQNEAQLEKSRLLSDRFSAERPKGSFSTLEIQRTEQGDSAMYLCASSRGHPNTGELFFGEGSRLTVL.

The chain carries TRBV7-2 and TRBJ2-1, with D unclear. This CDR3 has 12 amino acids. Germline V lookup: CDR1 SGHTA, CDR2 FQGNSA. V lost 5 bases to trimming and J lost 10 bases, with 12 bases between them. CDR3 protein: CASSPRTGEQFF. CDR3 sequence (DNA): TGTGCCAGCAGCCCCCGCACCGGGGAGCAGTTCTTC.

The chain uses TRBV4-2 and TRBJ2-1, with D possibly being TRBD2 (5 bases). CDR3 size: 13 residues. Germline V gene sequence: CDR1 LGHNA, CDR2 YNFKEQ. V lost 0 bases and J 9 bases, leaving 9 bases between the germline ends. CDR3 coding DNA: TGTGCCAGCAGCCAAGATCGGGGTACTGAGCAGTTCTTC. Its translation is CASSQDRGTEQFF.

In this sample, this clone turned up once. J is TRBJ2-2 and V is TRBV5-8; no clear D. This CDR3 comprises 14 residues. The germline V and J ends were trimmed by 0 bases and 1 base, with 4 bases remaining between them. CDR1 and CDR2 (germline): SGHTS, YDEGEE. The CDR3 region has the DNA TGTGCCAGCAGCTTGGACCAGAACACCGGGGAGCTGTTTTTT. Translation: CASSLDQNTGELFF.

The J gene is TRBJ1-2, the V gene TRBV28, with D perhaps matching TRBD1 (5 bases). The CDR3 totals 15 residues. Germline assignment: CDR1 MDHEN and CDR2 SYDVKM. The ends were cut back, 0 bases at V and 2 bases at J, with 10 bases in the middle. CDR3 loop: CASSLWDTLNYGYTF. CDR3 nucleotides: TGTGCCAGCAGTTTATGGGACACCTTAAACTATGGCTACACCTTC.

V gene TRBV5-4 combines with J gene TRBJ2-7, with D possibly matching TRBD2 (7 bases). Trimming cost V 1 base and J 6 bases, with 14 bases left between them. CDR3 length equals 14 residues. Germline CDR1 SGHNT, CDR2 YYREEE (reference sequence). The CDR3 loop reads CASSLRGGLIEQYF. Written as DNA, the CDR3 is TGTGCCAGCAGCTTGCGAGGGGGACTAATCGAGCAGTACTTC.

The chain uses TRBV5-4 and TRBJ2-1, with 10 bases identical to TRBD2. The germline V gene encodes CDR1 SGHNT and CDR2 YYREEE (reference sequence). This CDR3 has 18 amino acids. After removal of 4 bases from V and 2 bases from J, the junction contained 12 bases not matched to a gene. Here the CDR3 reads CASSLTVAAGGAYNEQFF. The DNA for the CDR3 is TGTGCCAGCAGCCTGACCGTGGCAGCGGGGGGGGCCTACAATGAGCAGTTCTTC.

CDR3 in amino acids: CASSPRGTAEGETQYF. The CDR3 nucleotides read TGTGCCAGCTCACCTCGTGGGACAGCCGAAGGGGAGACCCAGTACTTC. The chain links TRBV18 to TRBJ2-5; 7 bases fit TRBD1. This CDR3 is built from 16 residues. Germline assignment: CDR1 KGHSH and CDR2 LQKENI. V lost 3 bases, J lost 5 bases, and 12 bases stayed unmatched.

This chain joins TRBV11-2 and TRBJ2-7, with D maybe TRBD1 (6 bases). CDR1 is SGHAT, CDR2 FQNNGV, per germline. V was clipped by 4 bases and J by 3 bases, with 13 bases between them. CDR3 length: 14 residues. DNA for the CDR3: TGTGCCAGCAGCTCCGAACAGGGAATCTACGAGCAGTACTTC. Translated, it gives CASSSEQGIYEQYF.

CDR3 region: CASSPGGSSTDTQYF. DNA of the CDR3: TGTGCCAGCTCACCAGGGGGCTCGAGCACAGATACGCAGTATTTT. The chain combines TRBV18 with TRBJ2-3; TRBD1 might be the D (6 bases). Per germline, CDR1 KGHSH and CDR2 LQKENI. The CDR3 has 15 residues. Trimming stripped 2 bases from V and 0 bases from J, with 9 bases between.

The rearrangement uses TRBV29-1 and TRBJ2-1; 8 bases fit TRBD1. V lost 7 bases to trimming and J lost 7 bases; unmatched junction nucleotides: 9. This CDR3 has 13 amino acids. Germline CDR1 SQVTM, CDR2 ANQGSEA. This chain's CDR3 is CSASTGAGNEQFF. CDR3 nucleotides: TGCAGCGCGTCGACAGGGGCCGGGAATGAGCAGTTCTTC.

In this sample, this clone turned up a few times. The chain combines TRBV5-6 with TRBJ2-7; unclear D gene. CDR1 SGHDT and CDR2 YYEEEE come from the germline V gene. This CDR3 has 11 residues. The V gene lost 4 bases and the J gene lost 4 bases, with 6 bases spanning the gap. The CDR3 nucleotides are TGTGCCAGCAGCCTCCAGTACGAGCAGTACTTC. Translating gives CASSLQYEQYF.

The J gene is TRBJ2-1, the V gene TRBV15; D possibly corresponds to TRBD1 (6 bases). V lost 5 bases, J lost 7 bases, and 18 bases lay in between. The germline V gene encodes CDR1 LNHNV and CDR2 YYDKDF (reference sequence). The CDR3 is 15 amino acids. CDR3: CATSDRSIGGNEQFF. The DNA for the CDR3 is TGTGCCACCAGCGACCGAAGTATAGGGGGAAATGAGCAGTTCTTC.

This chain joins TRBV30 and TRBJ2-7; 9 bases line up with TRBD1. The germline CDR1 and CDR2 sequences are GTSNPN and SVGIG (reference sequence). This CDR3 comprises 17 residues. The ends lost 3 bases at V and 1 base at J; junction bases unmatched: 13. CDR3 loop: CAWSDEHWTGASYEQYF. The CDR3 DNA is TGTGCCTGGAGCGACGAACATTGGACAGGGGCATCCTACGAGCAGTACTTC.

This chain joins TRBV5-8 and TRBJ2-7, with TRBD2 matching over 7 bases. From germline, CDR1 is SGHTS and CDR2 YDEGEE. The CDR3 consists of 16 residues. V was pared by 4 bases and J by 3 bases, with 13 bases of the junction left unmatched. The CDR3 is CASSLDVGGPVYEQYF. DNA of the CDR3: TGTGCCAGCAGCCTGGATGTGGGAGGGCCTGTCTACGAGCAGTACTTC.

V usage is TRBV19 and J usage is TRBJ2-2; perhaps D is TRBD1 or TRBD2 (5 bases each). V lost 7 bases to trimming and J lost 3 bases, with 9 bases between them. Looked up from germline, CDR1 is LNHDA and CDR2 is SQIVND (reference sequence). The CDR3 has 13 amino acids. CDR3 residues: CASKWDDTGELFF. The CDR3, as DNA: TGTGCCAGTAAATGGGACGACACCGGGGAGCTGTTTTTT. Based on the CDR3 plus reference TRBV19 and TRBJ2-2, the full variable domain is DGGITQSPKYLFRKEGQNVTLSCEQNLNHDAMYWYRQDPGQGLRLIYYSQIVNDFQKGDIAEGYSVSREKKESFPLTVTSAQKNPTAFYLCASKWDDTGELFFGEGSRLTVL.

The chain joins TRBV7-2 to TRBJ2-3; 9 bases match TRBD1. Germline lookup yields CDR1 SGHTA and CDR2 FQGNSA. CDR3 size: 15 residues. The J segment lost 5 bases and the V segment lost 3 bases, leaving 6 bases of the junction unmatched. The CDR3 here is CASSFGTGKGDTQYF. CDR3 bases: TGTGCCAGCAGCTTCGGGACAGGGAAGGGAGATACGCAGTATTTT.

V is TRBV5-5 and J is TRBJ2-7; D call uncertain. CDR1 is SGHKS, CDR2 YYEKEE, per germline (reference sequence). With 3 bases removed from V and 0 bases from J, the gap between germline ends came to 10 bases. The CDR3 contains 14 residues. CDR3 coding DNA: TGTGCCAGCAGCTCACTGCCCGCCTCCTACGAGCAGTACTTC. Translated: CASSSLPASYEQYF.

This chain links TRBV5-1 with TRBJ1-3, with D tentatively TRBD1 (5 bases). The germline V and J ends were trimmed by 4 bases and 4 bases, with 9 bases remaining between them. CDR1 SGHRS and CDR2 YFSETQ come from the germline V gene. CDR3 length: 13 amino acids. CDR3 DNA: TGCGCCAGCAGCCCGGGGGACGGAAACACCATATATTTT. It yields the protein CASSPGDGNTIYF. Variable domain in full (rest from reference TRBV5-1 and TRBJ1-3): KAGVTQTPRYLIKTRGQQVTLSCSPISGHRSVSWYQQTPGQGLQFLFEYFSETQRNKGNFPGRFSGRQFSNSRSEMNVSTLELGDSALYLCASSPGDGNTIYFGEGSWLTVV.

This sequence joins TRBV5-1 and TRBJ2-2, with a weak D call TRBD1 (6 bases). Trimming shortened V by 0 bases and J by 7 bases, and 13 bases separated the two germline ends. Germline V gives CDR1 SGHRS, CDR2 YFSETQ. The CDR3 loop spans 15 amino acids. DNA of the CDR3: TGCGCCAGCAGCTTGGGTTTTGGGGGCGACGGGGAGCTGTTTTTT. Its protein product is CASSLGFGGDGELFF.

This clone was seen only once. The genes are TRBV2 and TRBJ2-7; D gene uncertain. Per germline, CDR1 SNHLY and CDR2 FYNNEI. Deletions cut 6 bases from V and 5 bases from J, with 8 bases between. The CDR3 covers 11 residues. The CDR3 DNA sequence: TGTGCCAGCAGCCCTTTGAACGAGCAGTACTTC. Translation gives CASSPLNEQYF.

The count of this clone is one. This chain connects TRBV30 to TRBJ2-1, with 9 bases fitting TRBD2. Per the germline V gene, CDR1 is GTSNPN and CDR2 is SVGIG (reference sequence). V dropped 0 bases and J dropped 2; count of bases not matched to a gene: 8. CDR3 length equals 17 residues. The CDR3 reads CAWSVMIASGTYNEQFF. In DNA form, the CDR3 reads TGTGCCTGGAGTGTAATGATCGCTAGCGGGACCTACAATGAGCAGTTCTTC.

CDR3 protein: CASGEGQGNEQYF. The CDR3 DNA follows: TGTGCTAGTGGTGAGGGACAGGGTAACGAGCAGTACTTC. V and J are TRBV12-5 and TRBJ2-7; 9 bases line up with TRBD1. V was pared by 5 bases and J by 5 bases, with 4 bases of the junction left unmatched. From germline, CDR1 is LGHNT and CDR2 FRNRAP. The CDR3 extends over 13 amino acids.